The 26 T cell receptor beta chains below all came from one sample that was sequenced in a study of blood T cell repertoires in COVID-19. TCRdb's table, derived via immunoSEQ multiplex PCR, lists solely in-frame clones and lacks some. The data show about 180,000 clones, about 84% seen once. The sample was PBMCs or T cells enriched from blood (not recorded which). These receptor sequences come from a woman aged 30 to 39 who had recovered from COVID-19.

V is TRBV10-3 and J is TRBJ2-1, with D perhaps TRBD1 (5 bases). V was shortened by 4 bases and J by 6 bases, with 13 bases between the two germline ends. Germline V gene sequence: CDR1 ENHRY, CDR2 SYGVKD. The CDR3 length is 14 residues. The CDR3 DNA sequence: TGTGCCATCAGTGCGACAGACAGAATCAATGAGCAGTTCTTC. Translating gives CAISATDRINEQFF.

This clone was detected once. The genes are TRBV28 and TRBJ2-5; 7 bases are a match to TRBD1. Trimming took 6 bases from V and 4 from J; bases not matched to a gene: 5. The germline V gene has CDR1 MDHEN and CDR2 SYDVKM. The CDR3 has 13 residues. This CDR3 reads CASSPTGIETQYF. The CDR3 region has the DNA TGTGCCAGCAGCCCGACAGGGATAGAGACCCAGTACTTC.

The chain joins TRBV25-1 to TRBJ2-2; 9 bases line up with TRBD1. Germline V CDR1 and CDR2: MGHDK, SYGVNS. The CDR3 has 15 amino acids. The V segment lost 8 bases and the J segment 1 base; nucleotides outside the gene matches: 5. The CDR3 spells CASRRQGGNTGELFF. The CDR3 nucleotides are TGTGCCAGCCGTCGACAGGGGGGGAACACCGGGGAGCTGTTTTTT.

The chain links TRBV5-1 to TRBJ1-4, with a weak D call TRBD1 (5 bases). The V end lost 0 bases, the J end lost 1 base, and 10 bases lay between the germline ends. The V gene's germline CDR1 is SGHRS and CDR2 YFSETQ. This CDR3 spans 16 amino acids. Here the CDR3 DNA reads TGCGCCAGCAGCTTGGAGGGGTTTCGAACTAATGAAAAACTGTTTTTT. It is translated as CASSLEGFRTNEKLFF.

The V gene is TRBV14, the J gene TRBJ2-3; 10 bases align to TRBD2. Per the germline V gene, CDR1 is SGHDN and CDR2 is FVKESK. The V gene end was trimmed by 4 bases and the J gene end by 3 bases; junction bases not matched to a gene: 1. The CDR3 loop spans 14 amino acids. CDR3 sequence (DNA): TGTGCCAGCAGCCTAGCGGGAGGTACAGATACGCAGTATTTT. As protein: CASSLAGGTDTQYF.

As to this clone: At one of its ends the junction is not consistent with the germline gene, which may arise from a read error. The chain uses TRBV5-1 and TRBJ2-2; possible D gene TRBD1, 6 bases. Germline CDR1 SGHRS, CDR2 YFSETQ. This CDR3 contains 18 residues. CDR3 region: CASSLSGRGRRNSGELFF. CDR3 nucleotides: TGCGCCAGCAGCTTGTCAGGCAGGGGTCGTCGGAACTCCGGGGAGCTGTTTTTT.

The gene calls are TRBV19 and TRBJ2-3, with 14 bases fitting TRBD2. The CDR3 totals 19 residues. Germline trimming cut 5 bases from V and 0 bases from J; bases unmatched to any gene: 10. Germline V lookup: CDR1 LNHDA, CDR2 SQIVND (reference sequence). The CDR3 DNA is TGTGCCAGTAGTCCAGGGGGACTAGCGGGAGTGACGAGCACAGATACGCAGTATTTT. Protein sequence: CASSPGGLAGVTSTDTQYF.

The chain joins TRBV2 to TRBJ1-2; D is undetermined. V was cut by 6 bases and J by 0 bases, with 14 bases left in between. Germline V gene lookup returns CDR1 SNHLY and CDR2 FYNNEI. The CDR3 length is 15 residues. DNA of the CDR3: TGTGCCAGCAGGAGACTGCCCCAAGCTAACTATGGCTACACCTTC. Protein: CASRRLPQANYGYTF.

The chain carries TRBV4-1 and TRBJ2-2; 8 bases align to TRBD2. V trimming: 8 bases; J trimming: 7 bases; junction bases outside the gene matches: 15. The CDR3 has 16 residues. Germline CDR1 reads MGHRA; CDR2 reads YSYEKL. Here the CDR3 reads CASGYGGDPGIGELFF. For the CDR3, the DNA is TGCGCCAGCGGTTACGGGGGGGATCCAGGGATCGGGGAGCTGTTTTTT.

The V gene is TRBV2, the J gene TRBJ2-7, with TRBD2 matching 9 bases. The CDR3 covers 14 residues. V was clipped by 6 bases and J by 4 bases; unmatched bases: 7. Germline V CDR1 and CDR2: SNHLY, FYNNEI. The CDR3 loop reads CASRDSGSSYEQYF. The CDR3 region has the DNA TGTGCCAGCAGGGATAGCGGGAGTAGTTACGAGCAGTACTTC.

The rearrangement joins TRBV7-8 to TRBJ2-7; 9 bases agree with TRBD1. The CDR3 runs to 16 residues. V was clipped by 4 bases and J by 4 bases; unmatched bases: 11. CDR1 and CDR2 (germline): SGHVS, FQNEAQ. CDR3 DNA sequence: TGTGCCAGCAGCTCTGAGGCGACAGGGGGTGGGTACGAGCAGTACTTC. Residues: CASSSEATGGGYEQYF.

This chain links TRBV28 with TRBJ2-7; the match to TRBD2 covers 9 bases. The germline CDR1 and CDR2 sequences are MDHEN and SYDVKM. The CDR3 loop spans 17 amino acids. With V trimmed by 6 bases and J by 3 bases, 15 bases remained unmatched. The CDR3 protein is CASRLLQPSGEIYEQYF. In DNA form, the CDR3 reads TGTGCCAGCAGGTTACTACAGCCTAGCGGGGAGATCTACGAGCAGTACTTC.

The chain recombines TRBV5-1 with TRBJ1-2; D not resolved. This CDR3 is 12 amino acids long. V was trimmed by 1 base and J by 4 bases, leaving 5 bases between them. Germline V gene sequence: CDR1 SGHRS, CDR2 YFSETQ. As DNA, the CDR3 is TGCGCCAGCAGCTTGTACAGCTATGGCTACACCTTC. Translated, it gives CASSLYSYGYTF.

V and J are TRBV28 and TRBJ1-2; no firm D call. The length of the CDR3 is 15 residues. Trimming took off 1 base at V and 2 bases at J, with 11 bases between the two ends. CDR1 MDHEN and CDR2 SYDVKM come from the germline V gene. CDR3 bases: TGTGCCAGCAGTTTATTCCCCATTGTGAACTATGGCTACACCTTC. This gives the protein CASSLFPIVNYGYTF.

In its sample, this clone was seen a few times. The J gene is TRBJ2-1, the V gene TRBV27, with TRBD1 matching over 7 bases. The CDR3 extends over 13 amino acids. Germline CDR1 is MNHEY and CDR2 is SMNVEV (reference sequence). V lost 6 bases, J lost 6 bases, and 5 bases stayed unmatched. The chain's CDR3 is CASRSYRGNEQFF. The CDR3 DNA follows: TGTGCCAGCAGGAGCTACAGGGGCAATGAGCAGTTCTTC.

The chain combines TRBV28 with TRBJ1-1; possibly TRBD1 for D (6 bases). V was cut by 6 bases and J by 3 bases, with 17 bases left in between. Germline V lookup: CDR1 MDHEN, CDR2 SYDVKM. CDR3 length: 15 amino acids. The CDR3 bases are TGTGCCAGCAGCACCGACAGGACTGGGGACACTGAAGCTTTCTTT. Translation: CASSTDRTGDTEAFF.

J is TRBJ2-7 and V is TRBV28; TRBD2 is a possible D gene (5 bases). The CDR3 has 13 residues. Germline CDR1 and CDR2: MDHEN and SYDVKM. The V end lost 9 bases, the J end lost 4 bases, and 16 bases lay between the germline ends. CDR3 DNA: TGTGCCAGTGGAGGACGCCTTTATTACGAGCAGTACTTC. Protein product: CASGGRLYYEQYF.

This rearrangement joins TRBV7-9 to TRBJ2-1; 9 bases are a match to TRBD2. After removal of 3 bases from V and 5 bases from J, the junction contained 11 bases not matched to a gene. Germline V CDR1 and CDR2: SEHNR, FQNEAQ (reference sequence). This CDR3 region has 17 residues. CDR3 sequence reads: CASSLASGGPYDNEQFF. The CDR3 DNA reads TGTGCCAGCAGCTTGGCGAGCGGGGGGCCTTATGACAATGAGCAGTTCTTC.

The CDR3 DNA follows: TGTGCCAGCAGCTTACAGGGGGCGGGAGGCTACACCTTC. It is translated as CASSLQGAGGYTF. V usage is TRBV5-4 and J usage is TRBJ1-2, with 9 bases matching TRBD1. The germline CDR1 and CDR2 sequences are SGHNT and YYREEE (reference sequence). V shed 2 bases, J shed 8 bases, and the junction held 4 bases outside the gene matches. This CDR3 is 13 amino acids long. The full variable domain, in which reference TRBV5-4 and TRBJ1-2 provide the parts outside the CDR3, is ETGVTQSPTHLIKTRGQQVTLRCSSQSGHNTVSWYQQALGQGPQFIFQYYREEENGRGNFPPRFSGLQFPNYSSELNVNALELDDSALYLCASSLQGAGGYTFGSGTRLTVV.

The chain recombines TRBV7-2 with TRBJ2-7; TRBD2 is a possible D gene (6 bases). Trimming shortened V by 5 bases and J by 5 bases, and 13 bases separated the two germline ends. Germline CDR1 reads SGHTA; CDR2 reads FQGNSA. The CDR3 contains 13 residues. The CDR3 DNA sequence: TGTGCCAGCAGCGCCCGGACGGGGGACGAGCAGTACTTC. It translates to CASSARTGDEQYF.

J is TRBJ1-5 and V is TRBV5-4, with D perhaps TRBD1 (5 bases). V was shortened by 9 bases and J by 2 bases, with 12 bases between the two germline ends. CDR1 and CDR2 from the germline V gene are SGHNT and YYREEE (reference sequence). The CDR3 spans 13 residues. The CDR3 protein is CAMGGMGNQPQHF. CDR3 DNA sequence: TGTGCCATGGGGGGGATGGGCAATCAGCCCCAGCATTTT.

This clone was counted a single time. The chain recombines TRBV28 with TRBJ2-5, with 10 bases lining up with TRBD2. V lost 7 bases, J lost 1 base, and 6 bases stayed unmatched. In germline, CDR1 is MDHEN, CDR2 SYDVKM. This CDR3 comprises 15 residues. The CDR3 loop reads CASTQTSGSQETQYF. The CDR3 coding sequence is TGTGCCAGCACTCAGACTAGCGGGTCCCAAGAGACCCAGTACTTC.

About this clone: Sequence at one end of the junction differs from germline and may be a read error. The V call is TRBV5-6, the J call TRBJ2-4, with 14 bases aligning to TRBD2. Germline V CDR1 and CDR2: SGHDT, YYEEEE. This CDR3 is built from 14 residues. In DNA, the CDR3 is TGTGCCAGCAGCACCGGGACTAGCGGGAGCTCCTTCGACTTC. Protein product: CASSTGTSGSSFDF.

The V call is TRBV4-1, the J call TRBJ2-7; the match to TRBD2 covers 8 bases. The V gene's germline CDR1 is MGHRA and CDR2 YSYEKL. The CDR3 is 15 amino acids. V trimming: 1 base; J trimming: 2 bases; junction bases outside the gene matches: 4. CDR3: CASSQVVAGTYEQYF. CDR3 in DNA: TGCGCCAGCAGCCAAGTGGTAGCGGGGACCTACGAGCAGTACTTC.

V gene TRBV5-1 combines with J gene TRBJ1-1, with TRBD1 identical over 9 bases. With 4 bases clipped from V and 5 bases from J, the junction kept 6 bases outside the gene matches. This CDR3 has 14 amino acids. Germline CDR1 SGHRS, CDR2 YFSETQ. The CDR3 spells CASSVDRGVTEAFF. Written as DNA, the CDR3 is TGCGCCAGCAGCGTTGACAGGGGGGTTACTGAAGCTTTCTTT.

This chain connects TRBV4-2 to TRBJ1-6; no reliable D call. CDR3 length: 13 residues. V was shortened by 0 bases and J by 7 bases, with 4 bases between the two germline ends. Germline lookup yields CDR1 LGHNA and CDR2 YNFKEQ. The CDR3 bases are TGTGCCAGCAGCCAAGACCTAAATTCACCCCTCCACTTT. Translated: CASSQDLNSPLHF.